The subject of this entry is one TCR beta chain. This entry comes from a study of blood T cell repertoires in COVID-19. Study overall: COVID-19 samples from acute and convalescent phases originated in the United States, Italy and Spain. The cDNA or gDNA used as material had been derived from T cells, B-cell-depleted T cells, or PBMCs.

In the authors' methods: For nucleated cells, counts were estimated from reference gene primer amplification. Sequencing was performed with immunoSEQ multiplex PCR; in TCRdb, only in-frame clones are kept and a portion is missing. That table is the source of V, J and clone size, and D and trimming were worked out from the DNA. The sample consists of approximately 99,000 clones, 65% to 85% of them appearing once. Material for sequencing was peripheral blood. The clonotype originates from a man aged 65-85 years with active or convalescent COVID-19.

For the CDR3, the DNA is TGTGCCAGCAGCAATGGGACCCTTACTAGCGGGGGATCGAACACCGGGGAGCTGTTTTTT. This sequence encodes CASSNGTLTSGGSNTGELFF. The chain carries TRBV21-1 and TRBJ2-2; no check of the table's D call, TRBD2, against the DNA was made. TRBV21-1 is classified as a pseudogene. The CDR3 sequence is 20 residues long.